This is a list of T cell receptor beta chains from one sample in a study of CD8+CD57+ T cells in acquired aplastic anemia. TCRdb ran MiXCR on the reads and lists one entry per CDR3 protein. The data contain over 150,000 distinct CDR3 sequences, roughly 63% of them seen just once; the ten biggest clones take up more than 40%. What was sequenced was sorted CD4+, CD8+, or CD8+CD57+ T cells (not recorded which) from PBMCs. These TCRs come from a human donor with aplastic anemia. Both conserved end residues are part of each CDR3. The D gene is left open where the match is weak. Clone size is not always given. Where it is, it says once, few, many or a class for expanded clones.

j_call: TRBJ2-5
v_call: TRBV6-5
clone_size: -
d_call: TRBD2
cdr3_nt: TGTGCCAGCAGTTACCGGCCTAGCGGGAGCGGAGAGACCCAGTACTTC
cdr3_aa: CASSYRPSGSGETQYF

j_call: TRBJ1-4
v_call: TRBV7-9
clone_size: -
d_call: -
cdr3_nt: -
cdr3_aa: CASSGVPDTQYFEKLFF

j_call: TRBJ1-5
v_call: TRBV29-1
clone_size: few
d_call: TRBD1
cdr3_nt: TGCAGCGTGGGGGGACAGGGGAATCAGCCCCAGCATTTT
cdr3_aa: CSVGGQGNQPQHF

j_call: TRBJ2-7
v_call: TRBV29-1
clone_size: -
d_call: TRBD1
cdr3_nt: TGCAGCCCTTGGACAGGGTTCTACGAGCAGTACTTC
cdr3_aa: CSPWTGFYEQYF

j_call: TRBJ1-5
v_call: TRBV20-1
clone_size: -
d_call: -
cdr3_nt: TGCAGTGCTAGCGCCGCTAATCAGCCCCAGCATTTT
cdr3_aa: CSASAANQPQHF

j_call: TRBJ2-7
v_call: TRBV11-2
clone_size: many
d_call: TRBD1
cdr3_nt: TGTGCCAGCAGGTCGGACAGGGGGGATTACGAGCAGTACTTC
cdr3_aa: CASRSDRGDYEQYF

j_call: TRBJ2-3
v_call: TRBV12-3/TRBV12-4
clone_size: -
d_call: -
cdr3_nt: TGTGCCAGCAGTTATGGTACAGATACGCAGTATTTT
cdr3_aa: CASSYGTDTQYF

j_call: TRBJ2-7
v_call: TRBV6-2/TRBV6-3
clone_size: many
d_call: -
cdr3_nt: TGTGCCAGCAGTTATCCGGGACCGGTGTCCTACGAGCAGTACTTC
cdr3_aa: CASSYPGPVSYEQYF

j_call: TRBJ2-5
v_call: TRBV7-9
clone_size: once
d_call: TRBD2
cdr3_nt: TGTGCCAGCAGCTTAGGAGGGGCGGGGGGAGAGACCCAGTACTTC
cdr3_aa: CASSLGGAGGETQYF

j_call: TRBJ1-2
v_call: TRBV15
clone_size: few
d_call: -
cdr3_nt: TGTGCCACCAGCGAGGCGAACGGAGGCTACACCTTC
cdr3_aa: CATSEANGGYTF

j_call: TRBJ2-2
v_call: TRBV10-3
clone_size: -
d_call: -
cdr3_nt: TGTGCCATCAGTGAACAGGGTGGCACCGGGGAGCTGTTTTTT
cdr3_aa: CAISEQGGTGELFF

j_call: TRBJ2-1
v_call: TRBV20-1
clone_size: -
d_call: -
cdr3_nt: TGCAGTGCTAGAGATGGGGCGGGGGCCCTTTACAATGAGCAGTTCTTC
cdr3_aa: CSARDGAGALYNEQFF

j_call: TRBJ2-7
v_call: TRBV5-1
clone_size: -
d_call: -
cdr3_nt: TGCGCCAGCAGCTCCAGAGGATACTCCTACGAGCAGTACTTC
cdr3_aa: CASSSRGYSYEQYF

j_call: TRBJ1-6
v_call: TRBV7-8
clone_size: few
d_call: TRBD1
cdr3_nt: TGTGCCAGCAGCTTAACGGGGGGACAGGGTAATTCACCCCTCCACTTT
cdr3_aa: CASSLTGGQGNSPLHF

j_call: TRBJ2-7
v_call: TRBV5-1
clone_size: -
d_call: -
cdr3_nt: TGCGCCAGCAGCTTGCCCCCGTTGAGCTACGAGCAGTACTTC
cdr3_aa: CASSLPPLSYEQYF

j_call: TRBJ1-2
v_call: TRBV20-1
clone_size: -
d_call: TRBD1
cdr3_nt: TGCAGCGTCAGACAGGGAAATGGCTACACCTTC
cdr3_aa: CSVRQGNGYTF

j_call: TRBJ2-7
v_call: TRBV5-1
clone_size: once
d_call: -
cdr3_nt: TGCGCCAGCAGCGTAACAGGGAGGGGAAACGAGCAGTACTTC
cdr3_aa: CASSVTGRGNEQYF

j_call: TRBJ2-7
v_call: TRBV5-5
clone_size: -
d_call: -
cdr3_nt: TGTGCCAGCAGCTTGATCGAGAACTCCTACGAGCAGTACTTC
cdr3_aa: CASSLIENSYEQYF

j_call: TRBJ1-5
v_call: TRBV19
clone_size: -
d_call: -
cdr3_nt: TGTGCCAGTAGTATATCAGGGATCTATCAGCCCCAGCATTTT
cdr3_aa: CASSISGIYQPQHF

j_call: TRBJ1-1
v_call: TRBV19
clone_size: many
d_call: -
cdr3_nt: TGTGCCAGTAGTAGCCACAGGGAGGCGAACACTGAAGCTTTCTTT
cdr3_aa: CASSSHREANTEAFF

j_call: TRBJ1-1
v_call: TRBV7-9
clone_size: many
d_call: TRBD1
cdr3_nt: TGTGCCAGCAGCTCGGGACAGGGAGCTGACACTGAAGCTTTCTTT
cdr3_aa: CASSSGQGADTEAFF

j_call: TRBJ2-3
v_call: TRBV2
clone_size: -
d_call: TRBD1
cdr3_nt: TGTGCCAGCAGTGAAGCGGGGACAGCTAGCACAGATACGCAGTATTTT
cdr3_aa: CASSEAGTASTDTQYF

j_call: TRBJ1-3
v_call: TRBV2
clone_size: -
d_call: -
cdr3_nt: TGTGCCGGCAGCTTAGGGGTCGGGTCTGGAAACACCATATATTTT
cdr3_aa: CAGSLGVGSGNTIYF

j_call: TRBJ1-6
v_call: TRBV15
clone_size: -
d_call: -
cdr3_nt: TGTGCCACCAGCAGAGGGGGCCTCGGGGGAGGTTCACCCCTCCACTTT
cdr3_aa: CATSRGGLGGGSPLHF

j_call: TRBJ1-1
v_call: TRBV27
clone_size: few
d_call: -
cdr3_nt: TGTGCCAGCTCCCTTGGGGGCAGGATCACTGAAGCTTTCTTT
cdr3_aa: CASSLGGRITEAFF

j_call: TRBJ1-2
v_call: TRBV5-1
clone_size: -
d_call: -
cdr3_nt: TGCGCCAGCAGCCGTACTCTCCAAGGACGGGATGGCTACACCTTC
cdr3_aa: CASSRTLQGRDGYTF

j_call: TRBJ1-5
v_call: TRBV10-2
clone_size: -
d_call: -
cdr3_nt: TGCGCCAGCAGCCGGGACTATAATCAGCCCCAGCATTTT
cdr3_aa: CASSRDYNQPQHF

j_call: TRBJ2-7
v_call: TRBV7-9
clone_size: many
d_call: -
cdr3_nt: TGTGCCAGCAGCTTAGAAGGCTCGGATCAATCCTACGAGCAGTACTTC
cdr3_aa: CASSLEGSDQSYEQYF

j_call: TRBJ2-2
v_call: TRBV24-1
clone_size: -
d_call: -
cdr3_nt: TGTGCCACCAGTGATTTACCACCGCTCACCGGGGAGCTGTTTTTT
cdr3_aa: CATSDLPPLTGELFF

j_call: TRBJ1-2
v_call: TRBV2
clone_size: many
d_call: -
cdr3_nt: TGTGCCAGCAGTGAAGCGTGGGGAACCTATGGCTACACCTTC
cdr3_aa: CASSEAWGTYGYTF

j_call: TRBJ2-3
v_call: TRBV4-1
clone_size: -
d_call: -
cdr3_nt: TGCGCCAGCAGCCAAGTTCACGGCGGAAGCACAGATACGCAGTATTTT
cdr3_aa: CASSQVHGGSTDTQYF

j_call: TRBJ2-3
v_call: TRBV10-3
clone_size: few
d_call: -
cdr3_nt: TGTGCCATCAAAGGCAGGGACACAGATACGCAGTATTTT
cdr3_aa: CAIKGRDTDTQYF

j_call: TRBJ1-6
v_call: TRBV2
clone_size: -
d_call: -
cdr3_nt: TGTGCCAGCAGTTTGAACGGGGCAATTAATAATTCACCCCTCCACTTT
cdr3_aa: CASSLNGAINNSPLHF